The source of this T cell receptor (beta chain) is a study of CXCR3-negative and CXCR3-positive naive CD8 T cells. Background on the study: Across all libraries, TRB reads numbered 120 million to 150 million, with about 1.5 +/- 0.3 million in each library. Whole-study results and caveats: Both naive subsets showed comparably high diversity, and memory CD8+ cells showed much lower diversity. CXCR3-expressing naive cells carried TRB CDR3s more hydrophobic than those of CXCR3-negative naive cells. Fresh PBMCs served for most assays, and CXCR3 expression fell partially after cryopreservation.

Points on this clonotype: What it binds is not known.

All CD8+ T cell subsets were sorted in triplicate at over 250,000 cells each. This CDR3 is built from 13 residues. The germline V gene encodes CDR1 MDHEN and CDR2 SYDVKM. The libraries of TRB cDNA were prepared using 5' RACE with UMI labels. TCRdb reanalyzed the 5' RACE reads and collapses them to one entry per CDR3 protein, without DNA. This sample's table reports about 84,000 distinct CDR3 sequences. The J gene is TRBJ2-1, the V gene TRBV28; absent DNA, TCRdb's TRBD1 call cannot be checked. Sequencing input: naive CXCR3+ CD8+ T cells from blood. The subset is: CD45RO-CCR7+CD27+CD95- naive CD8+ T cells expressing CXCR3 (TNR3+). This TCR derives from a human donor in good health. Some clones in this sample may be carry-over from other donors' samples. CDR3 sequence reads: CASSLRTGNEQFF. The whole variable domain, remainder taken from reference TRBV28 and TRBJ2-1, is DVKVTQSSRYLVKRTGEKVFLECVQDMDHENMFWYRQDPGLGLRLIYFSYDVKMKEKGDIPEGYSVSREKKERFSLILESASTNQTSMYLCASSLRTGNEQFFGPGTRLTVL.